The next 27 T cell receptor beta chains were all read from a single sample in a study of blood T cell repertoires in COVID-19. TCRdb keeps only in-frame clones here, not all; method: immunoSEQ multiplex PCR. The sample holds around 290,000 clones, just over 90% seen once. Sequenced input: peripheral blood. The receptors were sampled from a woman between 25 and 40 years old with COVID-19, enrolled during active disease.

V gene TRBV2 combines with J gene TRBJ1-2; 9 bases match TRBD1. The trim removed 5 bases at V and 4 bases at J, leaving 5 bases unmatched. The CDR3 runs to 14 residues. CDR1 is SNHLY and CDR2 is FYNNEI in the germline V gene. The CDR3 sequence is CASSPRDRAYGYTF. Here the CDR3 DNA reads TGTGCCAGCAGTCCCCGGGACAGGGCCTATGGCTACACCTTC.

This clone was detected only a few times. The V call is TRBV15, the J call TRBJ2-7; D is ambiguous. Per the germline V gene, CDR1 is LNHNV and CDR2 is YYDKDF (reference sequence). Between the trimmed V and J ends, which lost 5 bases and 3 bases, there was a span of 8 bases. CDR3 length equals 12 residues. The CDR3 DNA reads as TGTGCCACCAGCTCGCACAGCTACGAGCAGTACTTC. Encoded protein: CATSSHSYEQYF. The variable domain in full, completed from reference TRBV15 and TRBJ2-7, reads DAMVIQNPRYQVTQFGKPVTLSCSQTLNHNVMYWYQQKSSQAPKLLFHYYDKDFNNEADTPDNFQSRRPNTSFCFLDIRSPGLGDTAMYLCATSSHSYEQYFGPGTRLTVT.

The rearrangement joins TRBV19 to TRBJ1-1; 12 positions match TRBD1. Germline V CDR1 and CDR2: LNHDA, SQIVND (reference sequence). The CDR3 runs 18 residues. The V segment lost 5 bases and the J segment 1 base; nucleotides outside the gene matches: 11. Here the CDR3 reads CASSSFGTGGAGNTEAFF. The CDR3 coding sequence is TGTGCCAGTAGTTCATTCGGGACAGGGGGCGCCGGGAACACTGAAGCTTTCTTT.

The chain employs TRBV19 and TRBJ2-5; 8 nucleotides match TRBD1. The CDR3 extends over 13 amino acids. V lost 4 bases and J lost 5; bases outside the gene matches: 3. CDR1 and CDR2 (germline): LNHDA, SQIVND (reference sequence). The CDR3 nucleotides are TGTGCCAGTAGTACAGGGGGCGGGGAGACCCAGTACTTC. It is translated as CASSTGGGETQYF.

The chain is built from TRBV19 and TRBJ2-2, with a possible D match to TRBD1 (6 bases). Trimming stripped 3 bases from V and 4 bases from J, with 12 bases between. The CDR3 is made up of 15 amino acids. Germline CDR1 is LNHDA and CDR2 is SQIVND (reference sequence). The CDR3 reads CASSITGYTTGELFF. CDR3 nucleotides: TGTGCCAGTAGTATCACAGGGTATACCACCGGGGAGCTGTTTTTT.

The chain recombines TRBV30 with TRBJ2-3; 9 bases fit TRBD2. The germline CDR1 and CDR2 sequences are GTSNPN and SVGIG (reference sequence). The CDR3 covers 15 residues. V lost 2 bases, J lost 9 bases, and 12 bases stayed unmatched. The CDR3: CAWSQPAGGPGTQYF. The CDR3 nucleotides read TGTGCCTGGAGTCAACCCGCGGGAGGGCCGGGGACGCAGTATTTT. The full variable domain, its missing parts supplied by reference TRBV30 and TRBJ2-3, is SQTIHQWPATLVQPVGSPLSLECTVEGTSNPNLYWYRQAAGRGLQLLFYSVGIGQISSEVPQNLSASRPQDRQFILSSKKLLLSDSGFYLCAWSQPAGGPGTQYFGPGTRLTVL.

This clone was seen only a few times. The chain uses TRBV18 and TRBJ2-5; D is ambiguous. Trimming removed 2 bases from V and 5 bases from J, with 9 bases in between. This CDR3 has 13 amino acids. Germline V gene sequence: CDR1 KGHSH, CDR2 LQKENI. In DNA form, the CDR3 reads TGTGCCAGCTCACCAAGCCCATTCGAGACCCAGTACTTC. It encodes CASSPSPFETQYF.

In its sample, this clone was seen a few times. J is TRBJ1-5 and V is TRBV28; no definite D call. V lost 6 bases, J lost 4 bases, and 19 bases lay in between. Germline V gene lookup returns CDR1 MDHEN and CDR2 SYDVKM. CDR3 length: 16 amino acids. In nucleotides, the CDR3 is TGTGCCAGCAGCCTAAATCGACTAACCGAGAATCAGCCCCAGCATTTT. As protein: CASSLNRLTENQPQHF.

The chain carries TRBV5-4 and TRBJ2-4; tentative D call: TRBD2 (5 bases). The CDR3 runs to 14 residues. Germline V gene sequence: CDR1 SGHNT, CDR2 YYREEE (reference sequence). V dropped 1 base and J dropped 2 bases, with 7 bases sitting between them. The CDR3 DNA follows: TGTGCCAGCAGCTTGCCCGGGACCAAAAACATTCAGTACTTC. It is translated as CASSLPGTKNIQYF.

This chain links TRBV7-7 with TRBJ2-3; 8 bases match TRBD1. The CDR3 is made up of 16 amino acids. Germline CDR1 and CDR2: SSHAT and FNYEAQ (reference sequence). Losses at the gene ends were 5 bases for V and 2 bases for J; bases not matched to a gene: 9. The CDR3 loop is CASSPTRGPDTDTQYF. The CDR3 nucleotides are TGTGCCAGCAGCCCAACCAGGGGGCCGGACACAGATACGCAGTATTTT.

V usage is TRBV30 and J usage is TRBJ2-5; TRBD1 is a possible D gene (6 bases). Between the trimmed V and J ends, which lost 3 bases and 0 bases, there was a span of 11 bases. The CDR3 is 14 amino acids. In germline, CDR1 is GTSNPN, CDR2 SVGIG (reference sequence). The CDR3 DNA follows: TGTGCCTGGAGAATGAACAGGGACCAAGAGACCCAGTACTTC. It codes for CAWRMNRDQETQYF.

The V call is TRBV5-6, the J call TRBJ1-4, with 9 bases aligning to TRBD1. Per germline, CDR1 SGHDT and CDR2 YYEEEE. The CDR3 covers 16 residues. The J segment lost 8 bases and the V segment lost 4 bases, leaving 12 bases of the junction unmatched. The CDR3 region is CASSVGTGRESEKLFF. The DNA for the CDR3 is TGTGCCAGCAGCGTCGGGACAGGGAGAGAGAGCGAAAAACTGTTTTTT.

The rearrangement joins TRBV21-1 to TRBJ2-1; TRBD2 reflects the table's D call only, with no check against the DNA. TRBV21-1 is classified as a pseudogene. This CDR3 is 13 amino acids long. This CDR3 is CASSKDGSHEQFF. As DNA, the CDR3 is TGTGCCAGCAGCAAAGATGGTAGCCATGAGCAGTTCTTC.

CDR3 nucleotide sequence: TGCGCCAGCAGCGTTACTAGCGGGAGCTACAATGAGCAGTTCTTC. As protein: CASSVTSGSYNEQFF. The rearrangement links TRBV5-1 to TRBJ2-1; 11 bases agree with TRBD2. CDR1 is SGHRS and CDR2 is YFSETQ in the germline V gene. The CDR3 consists of 15 residues. V was clipped by 4 bases and J by 3 bases; unmatched bases: 3.

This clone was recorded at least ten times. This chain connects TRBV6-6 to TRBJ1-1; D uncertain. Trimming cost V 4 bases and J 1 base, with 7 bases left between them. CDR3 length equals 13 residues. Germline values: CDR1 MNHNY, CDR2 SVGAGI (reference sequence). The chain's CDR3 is CASSLHRNTEAFF. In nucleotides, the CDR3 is TGTGCCAGCAGTTTGCACAGGAACACTGAAGCTTTCTTT.

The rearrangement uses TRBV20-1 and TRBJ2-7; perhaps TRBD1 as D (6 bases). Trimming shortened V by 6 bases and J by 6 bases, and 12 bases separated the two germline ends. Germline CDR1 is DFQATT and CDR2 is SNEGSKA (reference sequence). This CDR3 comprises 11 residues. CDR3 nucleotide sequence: TGCAGTGCATCAGGACAGCCCGAGCAGTACTTC. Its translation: CSASGQPEQYF.

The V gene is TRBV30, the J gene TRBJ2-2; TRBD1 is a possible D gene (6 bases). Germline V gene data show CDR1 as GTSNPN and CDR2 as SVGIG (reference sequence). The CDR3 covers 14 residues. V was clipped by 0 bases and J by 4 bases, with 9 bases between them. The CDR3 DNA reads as TGTGCCTGGAGTGTATACAGGGCCACCGGGGAGCTGTTTTTT. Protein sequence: CAWSVYRATGELFF.

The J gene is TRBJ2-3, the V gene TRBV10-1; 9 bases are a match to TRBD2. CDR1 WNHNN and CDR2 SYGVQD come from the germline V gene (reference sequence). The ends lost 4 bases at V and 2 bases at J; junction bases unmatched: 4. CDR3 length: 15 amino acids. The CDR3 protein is CASSAGTSLTDTQYF. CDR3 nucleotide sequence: TGCGCCAGCAGTGCCGGGACTAGCCTCACAGATACGCAGTATTTT.

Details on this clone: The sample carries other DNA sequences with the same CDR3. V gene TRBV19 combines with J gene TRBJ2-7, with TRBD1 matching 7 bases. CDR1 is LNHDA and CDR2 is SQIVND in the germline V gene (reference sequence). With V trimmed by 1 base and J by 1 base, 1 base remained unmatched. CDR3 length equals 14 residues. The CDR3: CASSIAGGSYEQYF. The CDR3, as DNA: TGTGCCAGTAGTATAGCAGGGGGTTCCTACGAGCAGTACTTC.

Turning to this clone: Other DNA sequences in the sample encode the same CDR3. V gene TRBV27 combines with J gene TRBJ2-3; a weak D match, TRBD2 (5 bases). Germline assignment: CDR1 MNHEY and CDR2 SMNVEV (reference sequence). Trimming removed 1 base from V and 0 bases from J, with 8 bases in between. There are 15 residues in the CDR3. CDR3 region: CASSLFGGSTDTQYF. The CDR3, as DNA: TGTGCCAGCAGTTTATTTGGCGGGAGCACAGATACGCAGTATTTT.

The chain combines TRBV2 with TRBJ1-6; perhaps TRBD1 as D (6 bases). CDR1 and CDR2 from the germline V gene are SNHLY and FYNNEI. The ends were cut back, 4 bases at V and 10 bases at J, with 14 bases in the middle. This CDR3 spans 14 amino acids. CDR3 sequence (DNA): TGTGCCAGCAGTGGAGGCAGGGGAGGGTCACCCCTCCACTTT. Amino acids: CASSGGRGGSPLHF.

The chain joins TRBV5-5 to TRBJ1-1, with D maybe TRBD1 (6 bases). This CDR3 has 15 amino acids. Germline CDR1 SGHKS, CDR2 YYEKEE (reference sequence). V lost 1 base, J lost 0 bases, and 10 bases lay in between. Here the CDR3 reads CASSLYQGLNTEAFF. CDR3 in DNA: TGTGCCAGCAGCTTGTATCAGGGGCTGAACACTGAAGCTTTCTTT.

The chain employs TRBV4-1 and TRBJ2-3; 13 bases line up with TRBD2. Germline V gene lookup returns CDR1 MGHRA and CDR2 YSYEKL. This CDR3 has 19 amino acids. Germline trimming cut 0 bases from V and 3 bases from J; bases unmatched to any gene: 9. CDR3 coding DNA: TGCGCCAGCAGCCAAGATAGCACTAGCGGGAGGGGCCGGACAGATACGCAGTATTTT. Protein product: CASSQDSTSGRGRTDTQYF.

The CDR3 region is CASSQEQGNYGYTF. In nucleotides, the CDR3 is TGCGCCAGCAGCCAAGAGCAGGGAAACTATGGCTACACCTTC. V and J are TRBV4-1 and TRBJ1-2; possibly TRBD1 for D (5 bases). CDR1 and CDR2 (germline): MGHRA, YSYEKL. Trimming took 0 bases from V and 2 from J, leaving 7 bases between them. The CDR3 runs 14 residues.

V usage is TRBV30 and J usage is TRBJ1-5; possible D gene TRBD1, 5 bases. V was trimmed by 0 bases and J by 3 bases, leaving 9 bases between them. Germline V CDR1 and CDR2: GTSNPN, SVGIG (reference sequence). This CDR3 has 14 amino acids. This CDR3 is CAWSVPRVNQPQHF. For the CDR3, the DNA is TGTGCCTGGAGTGTCCCCAGGGTCAATCAGCCCCAGCATTTT.

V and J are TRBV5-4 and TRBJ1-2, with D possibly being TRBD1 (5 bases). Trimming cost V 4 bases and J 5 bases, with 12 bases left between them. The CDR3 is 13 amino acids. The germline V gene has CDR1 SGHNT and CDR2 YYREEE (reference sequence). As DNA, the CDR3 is TGTGCCAGCAGCCCTGACAGCATATATGGCTACACCTTC. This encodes CASSPDSIYGYTF. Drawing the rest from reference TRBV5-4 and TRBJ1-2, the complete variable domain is ETGVTQSPTHLIKTRGQQVTLRCSSQSGHNTVSWYQQALGQGPQFIFQYYREEENGRGNFPPRFSGLQFPNYSSELNVNALELDDSALYLCASSPDSIYGYTFGSGTRLTVV.

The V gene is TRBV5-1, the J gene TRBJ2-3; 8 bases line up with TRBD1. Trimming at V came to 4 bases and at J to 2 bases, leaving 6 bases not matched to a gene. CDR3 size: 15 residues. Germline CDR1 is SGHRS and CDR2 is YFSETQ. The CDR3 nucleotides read TGCGCCAGCAGCCGCGACAGGGGATCCACAGATACGCAGTATTTT. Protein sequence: CASSRDRGSTDTQYF.